The rows below give T cell receptor beta chains drawn from one sample of a study. TCRdb used MiXCR to reprocess the 5' RACE reads, holding one entry per CDR3 protein. The sample has just under 65,000 distinct CDR3 sequences; under 25% are singletons. The sequenced sample was memory CD4+ T cells sorted from a lymph node. These receptors were collected from a female donor with breast cancer. Each CDR3 is given with its conserved first and last residue. D genes are given only for firm matches. Only some rows state a clone size, as once, few, many or a class for expanded clones.

>many|TRBJ2-7|-|TRBV6-2/TRBV6-3
TGTGCCAGCAGTTATAGGTCCCCAGGACAGTACTACGAGCAGTACTTC
CASSYRSPGQYYEQYF
>few|TRBJ2-7|-|TRBV6-1
TGTGCCAGCAAGGGGGGACTGGGGGTTAGCTACGAGCAGTACTTC
CASKGGLGVSYEQYF
>many|TRBJ1-3|-|TRBV10-3
TGTGCCATCACCGCCGACAGAGCGTCCTCTGGAAACACCATATATTTT
CAITADRASSGNTIYF
>many|TRBJ1-2|-|TRBV20-1
TGCAGTGCTAGATACAGCTATGGCTACACCTTC
CSARYSYGYTF
>few|TRBJ2-1|-|TRBV28
TGTGCCAGCAGTTTGTCACCAATGAGGAGCAATGAGCAGTTCTTC
CASSLSPMRSNEQFF
>many|TRBJ1-6|TRBD1|TRBV7-2
TGTGCCAGCAGCAGACAGGGTCTGGCCCTCCACTTT
CASSRQGLALHF
>few|TRBJ1-1|-|TRBV7-3
TGTGCCAGCAGCTTAAGCAGGGACGGCACTGAAGCTTTCTTT
CASSLSRDGTEAFF
>-|TRBJ2-2|TRBD2|TRBV5-5
TGTGCCAGCCTTAGCGGGAGTGGCACCGGGGAGCTGTTTTTT
CASLSGSGTGELFF
>many|TRBJ1-1|TRBD1|TRBV4-1
TGCGCCAGCAGCCAAGAGGTGACAGGGAAGTTTTGGGCTTTCTTT
CASSQEVTGKFWAFF
>-|TRBJ2-4|-|TRBV10-3
TGTGCCATCAGTGAAGGGAAAAACATTCAGTACTTC
CAISEGKNIQYF
>many|TRBJ1-1|TRBD1|TRBV5-1
TGCGCCAGCAGCTCCTTCCCCGGGACAGGGACCACTGAAGCTTTCTTT
CASSSFPGTGTTEAFF
>few|TRBJ1-2|TRBD1|TRBV20-1
TGCAGTGCTAGTTACGTGGGAAGAAGGACAGGGGAAGAGGATGGCTACACCTTC
CSASYVGRRTGEEDGYTF
>-|TRBJ2-7|TRBD2|TRBV20-1
TGCAGTGCTAGAGATGGGGCGGGAGGGGACTACGAGCAGTACTTC
CSARDGAGGDYEQYF
>-|TRBJ2-3|-|TRBV7-6
TGTGCCAGCAGCTTAGTTCCGGGAGCGGGCACAGATACGCAGTATTTT
CASSLVPGAGTDTQYF
>many|TRBJ2-1|TRBD2|TRBV9
TGTGCCAGCAGCGTTACTAGCGGGGATTACAATGAGCAGTTCTTC
CASSVTSGDYNEQFF
>few|TRBJ2-7|-|TRBV20-1
TGCAGTGCTAGTGGCGGCGGATCCTACGAGCAGTACTTC
CSASGGGSYEQYF
>-|TRBJ1-1|-|TRBV12-3/TRBV12-4
TGTGCCAGCAGTTTAGCTGTGGGGGGCGGGTTGAACACTGAAGCTTTCTTT
CASSLAVGGGLNTEAFF
>few|TRBJ2-6|TRBD2|TRBV7-2
TGTGCCAGCAGGCAGGGAGGGGTGAGCTCTGGGGCCAACGTCCTGACTTTC
CASRQGGVSSGANVLTF
>many|TRBJ1-2|-|TRBV6-1
TGTGCCAGCGAGGGCGCGAACTATGGCTACACCTTC
CASEGANYGYTF
>-|TRBJ2-2|-|TRBV18
TGTGCCAGCTCACCTGTCAAGAACACCGGGGAGCTGTTTTTT
CASSPVKNTGELFF
>-|TRBJ1-6|-|TRBV20-1
TGCAGTGCTAGGGGTGCGGGACCGAGAAATTCACCCCTCCACTTT
CSARGAGPRNSPLHF
>many|TRBJ2-1|-|TRBV29-1
TGCAGCGTTGAAGAAGGGAGCCTCAGGGGCAATGAGCAGTTCTTC
CSVEEGSLRGNEQFF
>-|TRBJ2-1|TRBD2|TRBV7-8
TGTGCCAGCAGCGGCCTAGCGGCGAACTTTTACAATGAGCAGTTCTTC
CASSGLAANFYNEQFF
>few|TRBJ1-2|-|TRBV2
TGTGCCAGCATGACCCGGGCACGGGGGGAGAGTGGCTACACCTTC
CASMTRARGESGYTF
>-|TRBJ2-1|-|TRBV24-1
TGTGCCACCAGTGCATACAGGGCGAACTCCTACAATGAGCAGTTCTTC
CATSAYRANSYNEQFF
>-|TRBJ2-1|-|TRBV4-3
TGCGCCAGCAGCCGTCTAACTAGCAGGGATGAGCAGTTCTTC
CASSRLTSRDEQFF
>-|TRBJ2-7|-|TRBV6-2/TRBV6-3
TGTGCCAGCAATCGGGTATTTCAGAGGGGTGAGCAGTACTTC
CASNRVFQRGEQYF
>few|TRBJ1-1|-|TRBV5-1
TGCGCCAGCAGGGAAGTGAACACTGAAGCTTTCTTT
CASREVNTEAFF
>few|TRBJ2-6|-|TRBV7-2
TGTGCCAGCAGCTTACCTGGGGCCAACGTCCTGACTTTC
CASSLPGANVLTF